This entry lists 11 T cell receptor beta chains sequenced from one sample in a study of immune characteristics of hereditary and idiopathic chronic pancreatitis. Chronic pancreatitis pancreas tissue came from patients undergoing total pancreatectomy with islet autotransplantation (TPIAT). The method was the immunoSEQ multiplex PCR assay. The table comes from immuneACCESS by way of TCRdb, which keeps in-frame sequences with V and J called. Part of the clones is missing from these tables; in studies checked, under half for an unresolved V gene and the rest for unknown reasons. Counted in this sample were around 9,000 clones; 70% to 80% of them appeared once. The ten most abundant clones make up approximately 14% of the sample. Sequencing was performed on pancreas tissue with idiopathic chronic pancreatitis. Explained via the paper, the cell subset or site label denotes: chronic pancreatitis without an identified cause. These receptors all stem from a human donor with chronic pancreatitis.

The chain joins TRBV7-2 to TRBJ2-5, with D possibly TRBD2 on 5 matching bases. Trimming shortened V by 0 bases and J by 0 bases, and 8 bases separated the two germline ends. Germline V CDR1 and CDR2: SGHTA, FQGNSA. CDR3 length: 15 amino acids. The chain's CDR3 is CASSLATGYQETQYF. In DNA form, the CDR3 reads TGTGCCAGCAGCTTAGCGACGGGATACCAAGAGACCCAGTACTTC.

The gene calls are TRBV7-9 and TRBJ1-1; D unresolved. Germline V lookup: CDR1 SEHNR, CDR2 FQNEAQ (reference sequence). With 6 bases removed from V and 5 bases from J, the gap between germline ends came to 19 bases. The CDR3 has 15 amino acids. The CDR3 protein is CASSPLLGLRTEAFF. The CDR3 DNA follows: TGTGCCAGCAGTCCCCTTCTGGGGTTGAGGACTGAAGCTTTCTTT.

The rearrangement links TRBV6-5 to TRBJ2-7; possible D gene TRBD1, 5 bases. The CDR3 runs to 15 residues. The V end was cut by 6 bases, the J end by 0 bases, with 15 bases between. CDR1 MNHEY and CDR2 SVGAGI come from the germline V gene. CDR3 sequence: CASSPWAGLSYEQYF. The CDR3, as DNA: TGTGCCAGCAGCCCCTGGGCAGGGCTCTCCTACGAGCAGTACTTC.

Written as DNA, the CDR3 is TGTGCCAGCTCACCTAGGGGGCAAGATCAGCCCCAGCATTTT. Protein product: CASSPRGQDQPQHF. The chain has TRBV18 and TRBJ1-5; 7 positions agree with TRBD1. The CDR3 spans 14 residues. The germline CDR1 and CDR2 sequences are KGHSH and LQKENI. V was clipped by 3 bases and J by 5 bases; unmatched bases: 4.

The chain carries TRBV7-2 and TRBJ2-3; TRBD2 might be the D (7 bases). V lost 2 bases to trimming and J lost 6 bases, with 12 bases between them. This CDR3 spans 14 amino acids. Germline V gives CDR1 SGHTA, CDR2 FQGNSA. The CDR3 is CASSLRGAADTQYF. The DNA of the CDR3 is TGTGCCAGCAGCTTACGGGGGGCCGCGGATACGCAGTATTTT.

The chain employs TRBV4-1 and TRBJ1-2; TRBD1 matches at 10 bases. The CDR3 sequence is 16 residues long. V lost 0 bases to trimming and J lost 5 bases; unmatched junction nucleotides: 6. Per the germline V gene, CDR1 is MGHRA and CDR2 is YSYEKL. The CDR3 sequence is CASSQDRQGARYGYTF. Here the CDR3 DNA reads TGCGCCAGCAGCCAAGACAGACAGGGGGCGCGGTATGGCTACACCTTC.

The chain has TRBV2 and TRBJ1-2, with a weak D call TRBD1 (5 bases). Germline assignment: CDR1 SNHLY and CDR2 FYNNEI. With 7 bases removed from V and 8 bases from J, the gap between germline ends came to 11 bases. The CDR3 contains 11 residues. In nucleotides, the CDR3 is TGTGCCAGCACCCACAGGTCCGGCTACACCTTC. It codes for CASTHRSGYTF.

V is TRBV18 and J is TRBJ1-3; D is perhaps TRBD1 (6 bases). CDR1 KGHSH and CDR2 LQKENI come from the germline V gene. The CDR3 runs to 16 residues. V lost 3 bases, J lost 0 bases, and 12 bases lay in between. In DNA form, the CDR3 reads TGTGCCAGCTCACCGGGGGCACCGAGCTCTGGAAACACCATATATTTT. It codes for CASSPGAPSSGNTIYF. The complete variable domain, with remaining parts taken from reference TRBV18 and TRBJ1-3, reads NAGVMQNPRHLVRRRGQEARLRCSPMKGHSHVYWYRQLPEEGLKFMVYLQKENIIDESGMPKERFSAEFPKEGPSILRIQQVVRGDSAAYFCASSPGAPSSGNTIYFGEGSWLTVV.

The rearrangement links TRBV28 to TRBJ2-7, with D tentatively TRBD2 (6 bases). Per germline, CDR1 MDHEN and CDR2 SYDVKM. The V end was cut by 4 bases, the J end by 4 bases, with 14 bases between. The CDR3 extends over 14 amino acids. The CDR3 here is CASSWRGTGYEQYV. The CDR3 DNA follows: TGTGCCAGCAGTTGGCGGGGAACGGGGTACGAGCAGTACGTC.

This chain's CDR3 is CASSTPERGMNSPLHF. The CDR3, as DNA: TGTGCCAGCAGCACACCAGAGAGGGGTATGAATTCACCCCTCCACTTT. The chain joins TRBV21-1 to TRBJ1-6. TRBV21-1 is a documented pseudogene. The CDR3 sequence is 16 residues long.

The CDR3 reads CASSLLGPLPYGYTF. As DNA, the CDR3 is TGTGCCAGCAGCTTACTCGGACCGCTTCCCTATGGCTACACCTTC. The rearrangement uses TRBV7-9 and TRBJ1-2, with D uncertain. CDR3 length: 15 residues. Per the germline V gene, CDR1 is SEHNR and CDR2 is FQNEAQ (reference sequence). V lost 2 bases and J lost 4, with 14 bases in between.